This T cell receptor beta chain came from a study of graft-versus-host responses after intestinal transplantation. Across the study: Multivisceral, liver-intestinal, or isolated intestinal transplants were given to recipients. Anti-thymocyte globulin served as induction for all recipients, who then took tacrolimus and steroids for approximately three years. Study outcomes and limitations: Peak levels of circulating GvH clones tracked with early post-transplant HvG declines. GvH clonotypes were identified within recipient marrow, with a subset emerging first in ileum or blood.

This CDR3 has 16 residues. From germline, CDR1 is GTSNPN and CDR2 SVGIG (reference sequence). The V end lost 2 bases, the J end lost 2 bases, and 15 bases lay between the germline ends. Measured with immunoSEQ multiplex PCR; TCRdb has only the in-frame clones, and not every one. The sample carries 29,000 or so clones, over 60% recorded once. Investigators treated the graft tissue so that it released intraepithelial and lamina propria lymphocytes. As to this clone: Its antigen remains unidentified.

The specimen was ileum tissue, collected 98 days after intestinal transplantation. The clonotype originates from a human patient who received an intestinal transplant, so some T cells may come from the graft donor. The chain recombines TRBV30 with TRBJ1-4; D ambiguous. The CDR3 region is CAWSKSGFLTNEKLFF. The CDR3 region has the DNA TGTGCCTGGAGTAAGTCCGGGTTCCTGACTAATGAAAAACTGTTTTTT.